This TCR beta chain was obtained from a study of T cell responses to AZD1222 COVID-19 vaccine. Study results and limitations: The donor cohort was predominantly white British with a female majority, and clonal diversity may have been underestimated.

Regarding this clone: The antigen remains undetermined.

V shed 4 bases and J shed 5 bases, with 20 bases lying between them. The CDR3 is 16 amino acids. CDR1 is SNHLY and CDR2 is FYNNEI in the germline V gene. Repertoires were generated with immunoSEQ multiplex PCR, while TCRdb's copy carries only in-frame clones and drops some. The sample holds roughly 200,000 clones, approximately 90% seen once. V is TRBV2 and J is TRBJ2-5; D gene ambiguous. The sequenced sample was peripheral blood, obtained 28 days after the second dose of the MenACWY control vaccine. The origin of this receptor is an adult who received the MenACWY meningococcal vaccine as a control. CDR3 amino acids: CASSVVVPSSVETQYF. CDR3 sequence (DNA): TGTGCCAGCAGTGTAGTTGTTCCCTCCTCGGTGGAGACCCAGTACTTC. The entire variable domain, with the rest obtained from reference TRBV2 and TRBJ2-5, is as follows: EPEVTQTPSHQVTQMGQEVILRCVPISNHLYFYWYRQILGQKVEFLVSFYNNEISEKSEIFDDQFSVERPDGSNFTLKIRSTKLEDSAMYFCASSVVVPSSVETQYFGPGTRLLVL.